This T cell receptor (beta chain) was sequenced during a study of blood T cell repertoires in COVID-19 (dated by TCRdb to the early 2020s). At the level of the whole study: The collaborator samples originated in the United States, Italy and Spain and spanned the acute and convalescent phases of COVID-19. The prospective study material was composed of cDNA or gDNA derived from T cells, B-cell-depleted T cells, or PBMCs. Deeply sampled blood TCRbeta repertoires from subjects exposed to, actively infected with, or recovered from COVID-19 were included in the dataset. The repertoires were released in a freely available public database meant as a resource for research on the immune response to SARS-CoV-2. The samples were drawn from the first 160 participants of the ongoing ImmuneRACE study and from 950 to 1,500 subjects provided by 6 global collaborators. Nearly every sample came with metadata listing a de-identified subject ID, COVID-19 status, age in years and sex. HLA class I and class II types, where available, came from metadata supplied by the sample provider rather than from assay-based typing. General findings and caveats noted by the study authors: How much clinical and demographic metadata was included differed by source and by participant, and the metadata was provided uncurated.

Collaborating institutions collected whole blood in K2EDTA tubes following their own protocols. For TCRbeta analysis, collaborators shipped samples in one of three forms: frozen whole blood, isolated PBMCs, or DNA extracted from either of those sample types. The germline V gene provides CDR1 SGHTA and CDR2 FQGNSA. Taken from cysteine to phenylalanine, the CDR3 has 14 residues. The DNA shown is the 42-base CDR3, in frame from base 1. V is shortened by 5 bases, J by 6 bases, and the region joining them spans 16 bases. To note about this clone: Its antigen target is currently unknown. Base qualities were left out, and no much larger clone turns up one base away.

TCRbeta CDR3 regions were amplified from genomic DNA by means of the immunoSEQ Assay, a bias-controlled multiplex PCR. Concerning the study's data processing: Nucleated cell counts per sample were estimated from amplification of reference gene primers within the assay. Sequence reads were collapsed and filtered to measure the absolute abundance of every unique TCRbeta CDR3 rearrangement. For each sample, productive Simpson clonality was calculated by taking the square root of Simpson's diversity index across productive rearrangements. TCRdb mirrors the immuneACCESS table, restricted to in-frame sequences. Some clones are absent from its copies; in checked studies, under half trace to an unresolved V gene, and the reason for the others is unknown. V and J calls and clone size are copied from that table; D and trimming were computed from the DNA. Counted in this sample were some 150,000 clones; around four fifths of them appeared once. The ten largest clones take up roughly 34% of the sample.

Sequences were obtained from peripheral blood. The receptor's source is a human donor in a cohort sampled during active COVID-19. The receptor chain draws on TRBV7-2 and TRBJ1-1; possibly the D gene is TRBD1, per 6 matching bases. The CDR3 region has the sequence CASSRTVPRAEAFF. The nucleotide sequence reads TGTGCCAGCAGCCGGACAGTCCCACGGGCTGAAGCTTTCTTT. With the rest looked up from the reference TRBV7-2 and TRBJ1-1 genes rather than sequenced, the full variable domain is GAGVSQSPSNKVTEKGKDVELRCDPISGHTALYWYRQSLGQGLEFLIYFQGNSAPDKSGLPSDRFSAERTGGSVSTLTIQRTQQEDSAVYLCASSRTVPRAEAFFGQGTRLTVV.